This entry describes one T cell receptor beta chain. This CDR3 region has 13 residues. The V and J ends lost 6 bases and 7 bases respectively, with 10 bases between them. MiXCR, applied by TCRdb to the 5' RACE reads, yields one record per CDR3 protein. The sample carries some 600,000 distinct CDR3 sequences, under 8.5% recorded once. The sample comes from a study of identical twins. This sample was shared with a second study, whose subject was yellow fever vaccine responses in identical twins.

The TCR sequence derives from a woman aged 18-29 years in good health. Sequenced sample: PBMCs. The rearrangement links TRBV12-3 or TRBV12-4 to TRBJ1-6; D might be TRBD1 (6 bases). Written as DNA, the CDR3 is TGTGCCAGCAGCCTGGACAGCAATTCACCCCTCCACTTT. This gives the protein CASSLDSNSPLHF.